This T cell receptor beta chain was found in a study of control samples from healthy donors and cancer patients. Produced via immunoSEQ multiplex PCR; TCRdb's table is partial and in-frame only. The table shows about 15,000 clones, with 80% to 90% occurring only once. V lost 0 bases, J lost 7 bases, and 5 bases stayed unmatched. The CDR3 length is 15 residues. The germline gives CDR1 LGHDT, CDR2 YNNKEL (reference sequence). V and J are TRBV3-1 (or the pseudogene TRBV3-2) and TRBJ2-7, with 11 positions matching TRBD2. Sequenced sample: PBMCs. The receptor comes from a woman aged 70-85 years with colorectal cancer. The CDR3 DNA reads as TGTGCCAGCAGCCAAGATCGACTAGCGGGAAAGGAGCAGTACTTC. It is translated as CASSQDRLAGKEQYF.